This T cell receptor beta chain was recovered during a study of cytomegalovirus exposure and HLA in healthy donors (dated by TCRdb to between 2016 and 2019). For context, the study as a whole: An earlier analysis of 550 to 700 of the donors reported roughly 270 Gb of sequence data and some 120 million unique TCR beta sequences from 150 million to 200 million T cells. Approximately 330 gigabases of sequencing data and about 92 million unique TCR sequences made up an early release that covered approximately 620 HLA-typed donors. Of the roughly 400 genotyped donors, 81% were placed in the genetic ancestry cluster associated with self-reported Caucasian donors. The aim of the study was to test whether cataloging public T cell receptors could identify signatures of past pathogen exposure. The T cell repertoires of around 730 subjects were profiled by immunosequencing and related to cytomegalovirus serostatus. Along with the approximately 620-subject first cohort, a separate validation cohort of over a hundred different subjects was used. To predict cytomegalovirus infection status, the study combined high-throughput TCR immunosequencing, statistical association of individual TCRs with disease status, and machine learning. In a later analysis, previously published TCR beta repertoires from about 640 donors were re-analyzed and high-resolution HLA genotyping was added so that TCR occurrence patterns could be studied. The later analysis used no new phenotypic data to find candidate immune exposures, relying instead on TCR beta sequences and their occurrence across donors. An earlier analysis of roughly 580 of the donors used high-throughput TCR beta sequencing to judge whether each TCR beta V gene segment behaved as functional or pseudogenic. Donor age, sex, ethnicity and CMV serostatus were collected together with the repertoire data. A later genetic analysis used genome-wide SNP genotypes for about 60% of the roughly 700 donors, treating that subset as a discovery cohort. Every discovery cohort repertoire had been produced on one sequencing platform. Both class I and class II loci were covered by HLA typing, at four-digit resolution. Typing coverage differed by locus: A, B, C, DRB1 and DQB1 were typed in about 620-630 donors, DQA1 in approximately 520, DPA1 in around 600, and DPB1 in just under 490. Because of strong linkage in the cohort, five DR-DQ haplotypes were treated as single units for association and clustering. Among about 360 genotyped donors of the cohort, an average of about 240,000 unique TCR beta nucleotide sequences were sequenced per donor, around a sixth of them non-productive.

This clone came up a few times. Its recognized antigen is unknown. One base away there is no much larger clone; base qualities are not given. What the work shows at the level of the full study, not this receptor alone: A later analysis found that most CMV-associated TCR beta chains appeared HLA-restricted, with HLA associations seemingly driven largely by CMV exposure. Strong co-occurrence of HLA alleles, especially DR and DQ, made assigning TCR associations to individual alleles difficult. For the cohort, immune exposure information was limited to CMV serostatus. An earlier analysis of 587 of the donors showed that most TCR beta V segments appeared in productive rearrangements either about 87% or about 30% of the time, which broadly matched IMGT annotations. Cytomegalovirus status was reported to be diagnosed by the classifier with high specificity and sensitivity in both the original and validation cohorts. A later analysis found that HLA-associated TCR beta chains were more clonally expanded and had lower generation probabilities than equally common non-associated chains. Roughly uniform sequencing depth across donors was assumed in presence/absence analyses, although this assumption may not hold. V-gene and J-gene trimming of TCR beta chains was associated with a missense DCLRE1C variant in a later genetic analysis, and the association was replicated in an independent cohort. Correlated functional status among segregating V segments might be attributable to linkage disequilibrium, but an unknown experimental factor could not be ruled out. Several of the top co-occurrence clusters appeared to be linked to parvovirus B19, influenza, CMV and Epstein-Barr virus, according to a later analysis. Specific HLA alleles were associated with 15,000 to 20,000 TCR beta sequences at a false discovery rate of 0.05 in a later analysis. A later genetic analysis reported fewer N-insertions in productive TCRs among donors in an Asian-associated ancestry cluster than the approximately 670-donor mean. HLA typing was unavailable for some donors at each locus, so association tests used only the typed subset. A later analysis found that TCR association rates varied across HLA loci, with DRB1 alleles showing the most associated TCRs and HLA-C alleles the fewest. According to the authors, the approach could potentially be generalized to other disease states and immunological phenotypes. Because counts were too low, 15 or so rarely observed V segments, including chromosome 9 orphons, were excluded from the earlier analysis of 587 of the donors. Across donors, most TCR sequences were observed very rarely, whereas some public TCRs were present in many individuals. The study listed 150 to 200 TCR beta chains as associated with cytomegalovirus. A few of the identified cytomegalovirus-associated TCR beta chains were confirmed in vitro to be specific for cytomegalovirus antigens. The sequencing pipeline was judged likely to have produced a cluster of highly shared sequence variants as a technical artifact. A further reported finding was that TCR beta sequences accurately predicted the HLA-A and HLA-B alleles for most subjects in the first cohort. The cohort was sequenced for TCR beta chains only, and without alpha or paired-chain data the features that could be detected were limited.

Libraries were built with the immunoSEQ multiplex PCR assay. The multiplex PCR relied on a mix of 60 forward primers for TCR Vbeta segments and 13 reverse primers for TCR Jbeta segments. The CDR3 region of rearranged TCR beta genes was amplified from genomic DNA with a multiplex PCR assay. The Illumina HiSeq System was used to sequence the amplified TCR beta libraries as 87-base-pair reads. As for the original processing: Across the 640 or so repertoires, a later analysis counted 78 million or so unique TCR beta chains, approximately 12 million of which were shared by at least two donors. To remove PCR and sequencing errors, raw reads were error-corrected and collapsed into unique sequences using a nearest-neighbor algorithm that merged closely related sequences. To assign V, D and J gene segments, CDR3 sequences were aligned to IMGT reference sequences. For a sequence to be retained, a match of at least six nucleotides was required to both a V gene segment and a J gene segment. Rearrangements were classified as productive when the CDR3 lacked stop codons and remained in frame with V and J, and all other rearrangements were classified as non-productive. CDR3 was defined according to IMGT convention as the region running from the second conserved V-encoded cysteine to the conserved J-encoded phenylalanine. The earlier analysis of about 640 of the donors excluded any sequence lacking an unambiguous match to a single V gene segment. In an earlier analysis of 450 to 700 of the donors, V segments were called functional above 56.7% productive rearrangements and were called segregating when the between-donor standard deviation exceeded 5%. A statistical classification framework was built for diagnosing cytomegalovirus status from the catalog of TCR beta chain sequences. In a later analysis, TCR nucleotide sequences were compared against IMGT/GENE-DB human TR gene sequences so that V and J genes could be assigned. The TCRdist pipeline was used in a later analysis to assign CDR3 sequences and most-parsimonious VDJ recombination scenarios. In a later analysis, each TCR beta chain was defined by its CDR3 amino acid sequence together with its V-gene family, and reads without a unique V-gene family were excluded. In a later analysis, 450 to 600 highly shared, low-generation-probability nucleotide sequences were removed to address suspected cross-contamination and a sequencing artifact. In a later analysis, a clonal expansion index was calculated for each public chain from normalized within-repertoire ranks of inferred template counts. A later analysis computed generation probabilities with a VDJ recombination model fitted to out-of-frame rearrangements, and checked the results against IGoR. Hypergeometric tests were used in a later analysis to score TCR-TCR, TCR-HLA and TCR-CMV co-occurrence, with a repertoire-size bias correction applied to the TCR pairs. False discovery rates were estimated in a later analysis by permuting HLA or CMV assignments 20 times. In a later analysis, co-occurring TCRs were grouped with DBSCAN, and TCRdist sequence similarity was added when clustering was performed within HLA-allele-positive subsets. Co-occurrence clustering excluded repertoires with fewer than 30,000 or more than 120,000 public chains, plus five with anomalous nucleotide sharing. Held by TCRdb, this immuneACCESS table contains in-frame sequences only and omits some clones. Under half of the omission traces to an unresolved V gene where checked; the cause of the rest is unknown. V and J calls plus clone size are reproduced from that table; the DNA served to infer D and trimming. For this sample there are tens of thousands of clones; about 70% appear just once. The top ten hold about 12% of the sample.

The cohort comprised fewer than 750 healthy bone marrow donors. At the time of sampling, every cohort member was nominally healthy, though immune exposures that went unrecorded were likely present. The donor was CMV seropositive and was included in the group of 289 seropositive cohort members. A peripheral blood sample was provided by each donor, and peripheral blood mononuclear cells were used for TCR beta sequencing. Genomic DNA was extracted from the blood cell samples with the Qiagen DNeasy Blood Extraction Kit. This receptor was taken from a male donor in good health and CMV-seropositive. The specimen sequenced was PBMCs.

The CDR3 sequence is CASSPRLYPTGELFF. The DNA reads as follows: TGTGCCAGCAGTCCCCGGTTGTACCCCACCGGGGAGCTGTTTTTT. The chain was built from TRBV28 and TRBJ2-2; no confident D gene assignment can be made. From the cysteine through the phenylalanine, the CDR3 covers 15 amino acids. The kept DNA is CDR3 alone, 45 bases in frame from the first base. V and J lose 5 bases and 4 bases, and a span of 14 bases separates them. The germline V gene gives CDR1 as MDHEN and CDR2 as SYDVKM.